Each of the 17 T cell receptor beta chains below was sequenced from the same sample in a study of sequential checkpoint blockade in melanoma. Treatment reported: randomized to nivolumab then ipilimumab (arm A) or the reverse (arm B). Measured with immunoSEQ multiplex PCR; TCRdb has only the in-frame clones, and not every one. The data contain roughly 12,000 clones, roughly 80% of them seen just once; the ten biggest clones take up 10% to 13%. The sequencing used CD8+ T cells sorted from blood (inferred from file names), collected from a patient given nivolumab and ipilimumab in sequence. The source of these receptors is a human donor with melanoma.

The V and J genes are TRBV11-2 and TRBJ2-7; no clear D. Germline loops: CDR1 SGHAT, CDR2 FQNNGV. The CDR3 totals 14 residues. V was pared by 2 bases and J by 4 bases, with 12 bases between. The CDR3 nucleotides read TGTGCCAGCAGCTTAATGGCCAGGAAATACGAGCAGTACTTC. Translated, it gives CASSLMARKYEQYF.

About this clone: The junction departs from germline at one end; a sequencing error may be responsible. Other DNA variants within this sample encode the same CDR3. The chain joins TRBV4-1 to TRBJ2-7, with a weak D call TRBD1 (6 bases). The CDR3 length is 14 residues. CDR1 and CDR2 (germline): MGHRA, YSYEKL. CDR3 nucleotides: TGTGCCAGCAGCCAAGTCAGGGGTTCCTACGAGCAGTACTTC. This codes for CASSQVRGSYEQYF.

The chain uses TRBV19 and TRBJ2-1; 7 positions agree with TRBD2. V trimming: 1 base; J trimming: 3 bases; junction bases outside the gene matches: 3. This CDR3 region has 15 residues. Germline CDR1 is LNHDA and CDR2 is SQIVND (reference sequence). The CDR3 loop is CASSIGGRGYNEQFF. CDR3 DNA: TGTGCCAGTAGTATAGGGGGGAGGGGCTACAATGAGCAGTTCTTC.

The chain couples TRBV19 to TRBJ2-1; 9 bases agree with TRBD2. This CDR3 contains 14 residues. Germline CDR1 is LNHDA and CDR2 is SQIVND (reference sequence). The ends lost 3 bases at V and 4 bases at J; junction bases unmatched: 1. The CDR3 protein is CASSMLAGYNEQFF. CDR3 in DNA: TGTGCCAGTAGTATGCTAGCGGGGTACAATGAGCAGTTCTTC.

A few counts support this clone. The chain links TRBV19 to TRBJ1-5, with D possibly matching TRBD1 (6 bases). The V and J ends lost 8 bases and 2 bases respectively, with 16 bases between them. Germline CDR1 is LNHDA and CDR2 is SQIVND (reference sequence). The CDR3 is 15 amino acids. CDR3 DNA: TGTGCCAGTTCCCGTGGGGGGGGCGGCAATCAGCCCCAGCATTTT. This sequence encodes CASSRGGGGNQPQHF.

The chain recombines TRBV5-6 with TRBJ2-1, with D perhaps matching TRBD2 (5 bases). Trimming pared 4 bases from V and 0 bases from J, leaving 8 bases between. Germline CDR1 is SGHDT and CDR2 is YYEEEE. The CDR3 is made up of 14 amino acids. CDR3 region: CASSQRRSYNEQFF. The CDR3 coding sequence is TGTGCCAGCAGCCAGCGGCGCTCCTACAATGAGCAGTTCTTC.

The CDR3 DNA sequence: TGCGCCAGCAGCCAAGTTTGGGGGGATAGCAATCAGCCCCAGCATTTT. Translating gives CASSQVWGDSNQPQHF. The gene calls are TRBV4-1 and TRBJ1-5; possibly TRBD1 for D (5 bases). The CDR3 contains 16 residues. Trimming took off 1 base at V and 0 bases at J, with 10 bases between the two ends. From germline, CDR1 is MGHRA and CDR2 YSYEKL.

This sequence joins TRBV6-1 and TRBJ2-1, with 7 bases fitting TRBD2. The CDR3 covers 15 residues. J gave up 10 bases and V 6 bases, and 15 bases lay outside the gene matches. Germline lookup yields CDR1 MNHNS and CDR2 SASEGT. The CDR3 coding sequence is TGTGCCAGCAGCCCCCTCCCCGGGCCCGGGGGGGAGCAGTTCTTC. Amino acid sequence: CASSPLPGPGGEQFF.

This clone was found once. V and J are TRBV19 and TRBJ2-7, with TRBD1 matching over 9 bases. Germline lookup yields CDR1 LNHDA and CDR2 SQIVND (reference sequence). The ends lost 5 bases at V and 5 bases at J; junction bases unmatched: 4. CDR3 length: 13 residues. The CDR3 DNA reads TGTGCCAGTAGTCCGGGGACAGGGAACGAGCAGTACTTC. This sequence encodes CASSPGTGNEQYF.

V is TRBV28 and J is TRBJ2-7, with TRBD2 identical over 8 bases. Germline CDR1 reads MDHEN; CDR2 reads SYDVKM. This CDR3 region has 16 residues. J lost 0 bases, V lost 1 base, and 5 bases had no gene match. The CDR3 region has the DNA TGTGCCAGCAGTTTATTGCTAGCGGGCCACTCCTACGAGCAGTACTTC. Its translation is CASSLLLAGHSYEQYF.

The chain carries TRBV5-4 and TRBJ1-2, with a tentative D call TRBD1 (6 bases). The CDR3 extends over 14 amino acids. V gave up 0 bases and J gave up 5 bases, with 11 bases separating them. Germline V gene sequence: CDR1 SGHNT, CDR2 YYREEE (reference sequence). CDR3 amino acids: CASSLGVGAYGYTF. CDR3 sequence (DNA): TGTGCCAGCAGCTTGGGAGTGGGGGCGTATGGCTACACCTTC.

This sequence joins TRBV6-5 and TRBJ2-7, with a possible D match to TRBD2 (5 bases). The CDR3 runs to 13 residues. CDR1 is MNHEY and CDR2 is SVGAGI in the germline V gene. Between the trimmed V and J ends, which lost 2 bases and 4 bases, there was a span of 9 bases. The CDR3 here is CASSYRTGYEQYF. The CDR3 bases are TGTGCCAGCAGTTACCGGACGGGGTACGAGCAGTACTTC.

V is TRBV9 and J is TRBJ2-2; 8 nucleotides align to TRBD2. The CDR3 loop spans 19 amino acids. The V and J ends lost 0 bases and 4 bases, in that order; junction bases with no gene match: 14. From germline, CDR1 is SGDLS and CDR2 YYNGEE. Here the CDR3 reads CASSVDLREALSITGELFF. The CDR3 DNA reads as TGTGCCAGCAGCGTAGACTTGCGGGAGGCCCTCTCAATCACCGGGGAGCTGTTTTTT.

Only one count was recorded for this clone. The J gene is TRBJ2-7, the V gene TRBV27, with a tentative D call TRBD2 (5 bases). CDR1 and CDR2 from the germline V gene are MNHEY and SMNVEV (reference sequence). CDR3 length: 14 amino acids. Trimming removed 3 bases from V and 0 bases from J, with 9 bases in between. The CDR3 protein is CASSLGRGSYEQYF. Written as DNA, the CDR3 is TGTGCCAGCAGTTTGGGTCGGGGCTCCTACGAGCAGTACTTC.

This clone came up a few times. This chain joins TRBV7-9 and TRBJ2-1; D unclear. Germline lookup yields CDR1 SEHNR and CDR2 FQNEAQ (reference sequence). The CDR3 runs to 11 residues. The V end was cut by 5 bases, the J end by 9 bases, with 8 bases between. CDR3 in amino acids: CASSRGPEQFF. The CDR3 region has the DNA TGTGCCAGCAGCCGCGGTCCTGAGCAGTTCTTC.

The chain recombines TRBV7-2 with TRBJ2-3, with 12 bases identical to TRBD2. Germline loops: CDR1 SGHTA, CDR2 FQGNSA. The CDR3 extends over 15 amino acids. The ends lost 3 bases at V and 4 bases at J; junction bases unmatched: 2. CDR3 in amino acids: CASSLTSGSADTQYF. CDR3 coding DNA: TGTGCCAGCAGCTTGACTAGCGGGAGCGCAGATACGCAGTATTTT.

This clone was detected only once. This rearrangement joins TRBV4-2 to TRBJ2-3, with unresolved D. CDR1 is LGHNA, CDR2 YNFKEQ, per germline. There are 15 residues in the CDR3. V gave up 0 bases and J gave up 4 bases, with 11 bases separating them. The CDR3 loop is CASSQEVAGADTQYF. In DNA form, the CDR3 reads TGTGCCAGCAGCCAAGAAGTAGCTGGAGCAGATACGCAGTATTTT.